The entry below gives a single T cell receptor beta chain sequence along with its context. The antigen it binds to is not known. No much larger clone exists at a distance of one base, and base qualities are not known. This record belongs to a study of CD8+ T cells in alopecia areata (dated by TCRdb to 2017 to 2018). At the level of the whole study: Treated patients were enrolled in an open-label pilot trial of oral tofacitinib at 5 to 10 mg twice daily for moderate-to-severe alopecia areata. High-throughput TCRbeta sequencing was used to examine T cell clonal expansion in alopecia areata in both the C3H/HeJ mouse model and human patients. RNA was extracted with the PAXgene miRNA kit for fixed scalp, the miRNeasy kit for PBMCs, and the RNeasy kit for mouse skin. The SALT score, which quantifies the percentage of affected scalp surface area, was used to measure disease severity in treated patients. Biopsies were taken from tofacitinib-treated patients at baseline and again at 4 and 24 weeks into treatment, and several of those patients also had a later scalp biopsy. Patients received tofacitinib for 6 to 18 months and were then followed off drug for 6 months to check for delayed response and recurrence. Scalp clonality was compared among normal scalp (n=4), patchy alopecia areata scalp (n=8), and alopecia totalis/universalis scalp (n=8). Amplification of TCRbeta CDR3 regions was done by immunoSEQ multiplex PCR using 35 Vbeta forward primers and 13 Jbeta reverse primers. Scalp tissue and sorted CD4+ and CD8+ peripheral blood T cells from patchy and totalis/universalis alopecia areata patients and from healthy controls were covered by human TCRbeta sequencing. Overall study outcomes, separate from this receptor: Lesional scalp, especially in alopecia totalis/universalis, showed higher clonality and more expanded CD8+ clones than normal scalp, suggesting antigenic drive. TCR sequences shared between patients were less clear than in mice, possibly partly because of HLA diversity in the patient population. During tofacitinib treatment, many expanded lesional clones stuck around in both scalp and blood, and this persistence may partly explain why relapse happens after treatment is stopped. With tofacitinib, both scalp clonality and the number of expanded CD8+ clones among the top 100 scalp clones went down significantly. Unlike mouse skin, where gammadelta T cells dominate, normal human skin contains resident alphabeta T cells that get sequenced too, which complicates analysis of the scalp TCR repertoire. Because the treated cohort was small and had just a single nonresponder, larger studies are needed to establish links between baseline CD8+ expansion and response.

In light of the paper, this sample's treatment or condition label describes: oral pan-JAK inhibitor, 5-10 mg twice daily. Lesional scalp punch biopsies and peripheral blood were obtained from alopecia areata patients. PBMCs were isolated by density centrifugation and stained for CD3, CD4 and CD8, after which CD4+ and CD8+ T cells were sorted on a FACSAria. CDR1 SEHNR and CDR2 FQNEAQ were looked up in the germline V gene (reference sequence). V sheds 8 bases and J sheds 0 bases, leaving 16 bases between their ends. From cysteine to phenylalanine, the CDR3 is 15 amino acids long. Only the CDR3 part of the read is kept: 45 bases, read in frame from the first base. The receptor library was made with the immunoSEQ multiplex PCR assay. RNA was extracted from all samples and reverse transcribed into cDNA, which served as template for TCR sequencing. SuperScript III was used to make first-strand cDNA, primed with a 2:1 mix of oligo-dT and random hexamers. A synthetic immune receptor repertoire was used to gauge amplification bias, and whatever bias remained was removed computationally. As for how the authors treated the data: Raw reads were preprocessed to remove errors, and CDR3 was defined by IMGT conventions from the conserved cysteine to phenylalanine. Clonality was calculated as 1 minus Shannon entropy normalized by log2 of the number of productive unique TCRs. Whether scalp clones were CD4 or CD8 was inferred by matching scalp TCRbeta sequences against CD4 and CD8 repertoires sorted from blood. TCRdb obtained this table from immuneACCESS and retained in-frame rearrangements with V and J assigned. These tables miss some clones; where compared with another copy, unresolved V genes account for less than half of the shortfall, and the remainder is unexplained. The DNA gave D and trimming, while V, J and clone size come from that table. The sample profile shows 210,000 or so clones; over 60% of them were found once. The ten largest account for over 1% of the sample.

The chain couples TRBV7-9 to TRBJ1-2; no D gene call is confident. Sequenced material: CD4+ T cells sorted from blood, taken around week 44, from a patient treated with tofacitinib. The sequence came from a human donor with alopecia areata. CDR3 reads: CASSPSTRTNYGYTF. The nucleotides read TGTGCCAGCTCCCCCTCAACTCGTACTAACTATGGCTACACCTTC. The full variable domain, completed from the reference TRBV7-9 and TRBJ1-2 proteins outside the CDR3, reads DTGVSQNPRHKITKRGQNVTFRCDPISEHNRLYWYRQTLGQGPEFLTYFQNEAQLEKSRLLSDRFSAERPKGSFSTLEIQRTEQGDSAMYLCASSPSTRTNYGYTFGSGTRLTVV.